This T cell receptor beta chain is drawn from a study of control samples from healthy donors and cancer patients. The protocol was immunoSEQ multiplex PCR, while the TCRdb copy is restricted to in-frame clones and leaves out a portion. The sample lists about 92,000 clones; approximately 78% were seen once. The TCR was taken from a woman in her fifties or sixties in good health. The sequencing input was blood.

As DNA, the CDR3 is TGTGCCAGCAGTTCCGACAGAAAAGCTAACTATGGCTACACCTTC. Encoded protein: CASSSDRKANYGYTF. The rearrangement uses TRBV28 and TRBJ1-2; tentatively, D is TRBD1 (5 bases). Trimming left V 4 bases short and J 0 bases short, with 12 bases between. This CDR3 is 15 amino acids long. CDR1 MDHEN and CDR2 SYDVKM come from the germline V gene.